The clone carrying this T cell receptor (beta chain) was seen ten or more times. The antigen remains unidentified. Criteria for exclusion of patients were uncontrolled infection, other autoimmune disease, pregnancy or lactation. These data belong to a study of T cells in Graves' hyperthyroidism and ophthalmopathy. RNA transcripts were the template for amplifying TCR beta CDR3 regions. The study used the HTBI primer set for a first-round RT-PCR of the TCR CDR3. TCRdb reprocessed the multiplex PCR reads with MiXCR, giving one entry per CDR3 protein. This table has around 600,000 distinct CDR3 sequences, just under 45% appearing once. The ends lost 3 bases at V and 6 bases at J; junction bases unmatched: 9. Germline CDR1 SGHTA, CDR2 FQGNSA. The CDR3 sequence is 16 residues long. Study-wide results and limits: The majority of expanded thyroid clonotypes above 0.001 also appeared in blood.

The chain combines TRBV7-2 with TRBJ1-2; 11 bases align to TRBD1. The receptor comes from an adult man with Graves' disease, either hyperthyroidism or ophthalmopathy (not recorded which). Sequenced input: peripheral blood or thyroid tissue (not recorded which). The CDR3 is CASSFGQGASVDGYTF. Written as DNA, the CDR3 is TGTGCCAGCAGCTTTGGACAGGGGGCATCGGTGGATGGCTACACCTTC.